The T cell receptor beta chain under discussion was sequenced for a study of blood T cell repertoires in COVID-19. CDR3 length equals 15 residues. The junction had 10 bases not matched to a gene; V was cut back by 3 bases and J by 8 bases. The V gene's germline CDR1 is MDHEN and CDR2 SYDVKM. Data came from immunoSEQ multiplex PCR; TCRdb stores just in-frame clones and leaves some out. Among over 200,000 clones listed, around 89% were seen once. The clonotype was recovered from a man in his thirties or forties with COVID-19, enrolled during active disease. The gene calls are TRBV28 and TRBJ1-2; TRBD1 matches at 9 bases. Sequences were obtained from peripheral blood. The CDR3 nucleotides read TGTGCCAGCAGTTTGCGATCCTGGACAGGGGCGGGCTACACCTTC. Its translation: CASSLRSWTGAGYTF.